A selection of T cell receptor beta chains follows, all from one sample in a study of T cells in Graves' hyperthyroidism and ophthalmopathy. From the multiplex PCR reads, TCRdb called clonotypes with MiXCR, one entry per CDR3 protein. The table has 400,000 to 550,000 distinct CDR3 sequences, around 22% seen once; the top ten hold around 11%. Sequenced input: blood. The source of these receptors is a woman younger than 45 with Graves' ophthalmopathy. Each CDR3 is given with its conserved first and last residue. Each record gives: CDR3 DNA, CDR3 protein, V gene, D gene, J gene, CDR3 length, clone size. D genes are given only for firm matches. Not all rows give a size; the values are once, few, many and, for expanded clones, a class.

cdr3_nt: TGTGCCAGCAGTCCAAGGGACGGCTCCACTGAAGCTTTCTTT
cdr3_aa: CASSPRDGSTEAFF
v_call: TRBV12-3/TRBV12-4
d_call: -
j_call: TRBJ1-1
cdr3_length: 14
clone_size: many

cdr3_nt: TGTGCCAGCAGCTTAGAGGGCAGGTCCTACGAGCAGTACTTC
cdr3_aa: CASSLEGRSYEQYF
v_call: TRBV7-9
d_call: -
j_call: TRBJ2-7
cdr3_length: 14
clone_size: -

cdr3_nt: TGCGCCAGCAGCAGTTCGGGAAGCTATGGCTACACCTTC
cdr3_aa: CASSSSGSYGYTF
v_call: TRBV5-1
d_call: -
j_call: TRBJ1-2
cdr3_length: 13
clone_size: -

cdr3_nt: TGTGCCACCAGTGATTCAGGGTATAGCAATCAGCCCCAGCATTTT
cdr3_aa: CATSDSGYSNQPQHF
v_call: TRBV24-1
d_call: -
j_call: TRBJ1-5
cdr3_length: 15
clone_size: few

cdr3_nt: TGCAGTGCTAGTGGGGGCGCGTATGGCTACACCTTC
cdr3_aa: CSASGGAYGYTF
v_call: TRBV20-1
d_call: -
j_call: TRBJ1-2
cdr3_length: 12
clone_size: few

cdr3_nt: TGCAGTGCTAGAGTAGGGGGCTTCGAGACCCAGTACTTC
cdr3_aa: CSARVGGFETQYF
v_call: TRBV20-1
d_call: TRBD1
j_call: TRBJ2-5
cdr3_length: 13
clone_size: many

cdr3_nt: TGTGCCAGCAGCTTAGACGCGCTCAGCTCCCACGGAAACTATGGCTACACCTTC
cdr3_aa: CASSLDALSSHGNYGYTF
v_call: TRBV7-8
d_call: -
j_call: TRBJ1-2
cdr3_length: 18
clone_size: many

cdr3_nt: TGTGCCAGCAGTTCTAGAATGAACACTGAAGCTTTCTTT
cdr3_aa: CASSSRMNTEAFF
v_call: TRBV6-6
d_call: -
j_call: TRBJ1-1
cdr3_length: 13
clone_size: many

cdr3_nt: TGCGCCAGCAGCTTGGCCCCGGGACAGGGGCTATATGGCTACACCTTC
cdr3_aa: CASSLAPGQGLYGYTF
v_call: TRBV5-1
d_call: TRBD1
j_call: TRBJ1-2
cdr3_length: 16
clone_size: many

cdr3_nt: TGTGCCAGCTCCCTCAATGAAGCTTTCTTT
cdr3_aa: CASSLNEAFF
v_call: TRBV11-2
d_call: -
j_call: TRBJ1-1
cdr3_length: 10
clone_size: -

cdr3_nt: TGTGCCAGCAGCTTTGGACAGCTCAGCTCTGGAAACACCATATATTTT
cdr3_aa: CASSFGQLSSGNTIYF
v_call: TRBV11-2
d_call: -
j_call: TRBJ1-3
cdr3_length: 16
clone_size: few

cdr3_nt: TGTGCCAGCAGTGAAGCGGGACAGGGCACTGAAGCTTTCTTT
cdr3_aa: CASSEAGQGTEAFF
v_call: TRBV6-1
d_call: TRBD1
j_call: TRBJ1-1
cdr3_length: 14
clone_size: once

cdr3_nt: TGTGCCAGCAGTCGGGGCAGGGGGGCTACCTACGAGCAGTACTTC
cdr3_aa: CASSRGRGATYEQYF
v_call: TRBV12-3/TRBV12-4
d_call: -
j_call: TRBJ2-7
cdr3_length: 15
clone_size: -

cdr3_nt: TGTGCCAGCAGCTTGGGTGAAGGGGGGGACCAAGAGACCCAGTACTTC
cdr3_aa: CASSLGEGGDQETQYF
v_call: TRBV7-9
d_call: -
j_call: TRBJ2-5
cdr3_length: 16
clone_size: many

cdr3_nt: TGTGCCAGTAGTTATCTAGGCCTAGCGAAGAATGAGCAGTTCTTC
cdr3_aa: CASSYLGLAKNEQFF
v_call: TRBV19
d_call: -
j_call: TRBJ2-1
cdr3_length: 15
clone_size: -

cdr3_nt: TGTGCCAGCAGCGTAGGCTCGGGCACTGAAGCTTTCTTT
cdr3_aa: CASSVGSGTEAFF
v_call: TRBV9
d_call: -
j_call: TRBJ1-1
cdr3_length: 13
clone_size: many

cdr3_nt: TGTGCCAGCAGCTACAGACTACAGGGATTGGTTGAAGCTTTCTTT
cdr3_aa: CASSYRLQGLVEAFF
v_call: TRBV6-5
d_call: -
j_call: TRBJ1-1
cdr3_length: 15
clone_size: many

cdr3_nt: TGTGCCAGCAGTTACACGCGACAGGGGGCGCAGGGCTACACCTTC
cdr3_aa: CASSYTRQGAQGYTF
v_call: TRBV6-5
d_call: TRBD1
j_call: TRBJ1-2
cdr3_length: 15
clone_size: -

cdr3_nt: TGTGCCAGCTCACCATTCTCAGGGGGGCAGGAGAGCTATGGCTACACCTTC
cdr3_aa: CASSPFSGGQESYGYTF
v_call: TRBV18
d_call: TRBD1
j_call: TRBJ1-2
cdr3_length: 17
clone_size: many

cdr3_nt: TGTGCCAGCAGCTTAGATGGGAGATACCTAGCCAAAAACATTCAGTACTTC
cdr3_aa: CASSLDGRYLAKNIQYF
v_call: TRBV11-2
d_call: -
j_call: TRBJ2-4
cdr3_length: 17
clone_size: many

cdr3_nt: TGTGCCAGCAGTCGAGGGACTAGCGACCAAGAGACCCAGTACTTC
cdr3_aa: CASSRGTSDQETQYF
v_call: TRBV12-3/TRBV12-4
d_call: TRBD2
j_call: TRBJ2-5
cdr3_length: 15
clone_size: -

cdr3_nt: TGCAGTGCTAGAGGGGCGGGAGGGCCGAGTTGGTCCTACGAGCAGTACTTC
cdr3_aa: CSARGAGGPSWSYEQYF
v_call: TRBV20-1
d_call: TRBD2
j_call: TRBJ2-7
cdr3_length: 17
clone_size: -